This T cell receptor beta chain was profiled in a study of identical twins. All donors comprised healthy Caucasians. This clonotype was found a few times. Its antigen is undetermined. The CDR3 has 15 amino acids. Germline-derived CDR1 and CDR2 are LGHNA and YSLEER. The J segment lost 4 bases and the V segment lost 0 bases, leaving 3 bases of the junction unmatched. TCRdb reprocessed the 5' RACE reads with MiXCR, giving one entry per CDR3 protein. The table has about 240,000 distinct CDR3 sequences, roughly a tenth seen once. The study's findings and limits: Clonotypes of the beta chain that were abundant in cord blood carried fewer insertions (memory repertoires showed none).

This TCR was sampled from a middle-aged man in good health. The rearrangement joins TRBV4-3 to TRBJ2-1; 7 positions agree with TRBD2. Source material: memory T cells sorted from blood. The CDR3 DNA follows: TGCGCCAGCAGCCAAGATTGGCGGGAGTACAATGAGCAGTTCTTC. This encodes CASSQDWREYNEQFF.